Shown below are 32 T cell receptor beta chains from a single sample sequenced in a study of blood T cell repertoires in COVID-19. Here immunoSEQ multiplex PCR was the method, and the copy in TCRdb shows in-frame clones only, minus some. In the table there are about 91,000 clones, almost 90% of which are singletons. Sequenced sample: peripheral blood. These receptors were taken from a woman aged 70 to 79 with acute or convalescent COVID-19.

V and J are TRBV11-2 and TRBJ2-2; possible D gene TRBD2, 5 bases. From germline, CDR1 is SGHAT and CDR2 FQNNGV. Trimming took off 5 bases at V and 7 bases at J, with 11 bases between the two ends. The CDR3 extends over 13 amino acids. CDR3 sequence: CASSLLRDGELFF. The CDR3, as DNA: TGTGCCAGCAGCCTACTCCGGGACGGGGAGCTGTTTTTT.

The V call is TRBV28, the J call TRBJ1-3; possibly TRBD1 for D (5 bases). CDR3 size: 13 residues. Trimming left V 8 bases short and J 4 bases short, with 12 bases between. The germline V gene has CDR1 MDHEN and CDR2 SYDVKM. The chain's CDR3 is CASWGDGGNTIYF. The CDR3 nucleotides are TGTGCCAGCTGGGGGGACGGAGGAAACACCATATATTTT.

For the CDR3, the DNA is TGTGCCAGTAGACAGGGGGCGAACACCGGGGAGCTGTTTTTT. Translation gives CASRQGANTGELFF. The chain combines TRBV19 with TRBJ2-2; 8 bases agree with TRBD1. The CDR3 is 14 residues long. Per germline, CDR1 LNHDA and CDR2 SQIVND (reference sequence). The junction had 0 bases not matched to a gene; V was cut back by 6 bases and J by 0 bases.

V gene TRBV13 combines with J gene TRBJ2-3, with TRBD2 matching 13 bases. CDR3 length: 17 amino acids. The V gene's germline CDR1 is PRHDT and CDR2 FYEKMQ (reference sequence). V shed 4 bases and J 0 bases; nucleotides not matched to a gene: 4. The CDR3 DNA sequence: TGTGCCAGCAGCTCAGGGACTAGCGGGGATAGCACAGATACGCAGTATTTT. Translated: CASSSGTSGDSTDTQYF.

The genes are TRBV7-3 and TRBJ1-6, with D maybe TRBD1 (5 bases). V was cut by 1 base and J by 0 bases, with 13 bases left in between. In germline, CDR1 is SGHTA, CDR2 FQGTGA. This CDR3 has 18 amino acids. CDR3 sequence: CASSLNGGESSYNSPLHF. DNA of the CDR3: TGTGCCAGCAGCTTAAACGGAGGGGAAAGCTCCTATAATTCACCCCTCCACTTT.

This clone has only a few counts. This chain connects TRBV24-1 to TRBJ1-5; 7 bases map to TRBD1. The CDR3 consists of 16 residues. CDR1 and CDR2 from the germline V gene are KGHDR and SFDVKD. J gave up 6 bases and V 2 bases, and 9 bases lay outside the gene matches. CDR3 region: CATSDSRTGGFQPQHF. The CDR3 DNA is TGTGCCACCAGTGATTCTAGGACAGGTGGCTTTCAGCCCCAGCATTTT.

The chain carries TRBV5-1 and TRBJ2-1, with a possible D match to TRBD2 (5 bases). CDR3 length: 14 amino acids. Trimming cost V 0 bases and J 7 bases, with 11 bases left between them. The germline V gene encodes CDR1 SGHRS and CDR2 YFSETQ. This chain's CDR3 is CASSLGSGWNEQFF. For the CDR3, the DNA is TGCGCCAGCAGCTTGGGGTCGGGGTGGAATGAGCAGTTCTTC.

The chain is built from TRBV9 and TRBJ2-3, with D perhaps TRBD2 (5 bases). Trimming took off 0 bases at V and 6 bases at J, with 17 bases between the two ends. The CDR3 has 16 amino acids. CDR1 is SGDLS, CDR2 YYNGEE, per germline. The CDR3 nucleotides read TGTGCCAGCAGCGTAGCGACTACCCATTTAGGGGATACGCAGTATTTT. It encodes CASSVATTHLGDTQYF. The whole variable domain, filled in from reference TRBV9 and TRBJ2-3, reads DSGVTQTPKHLITATGQRVTLRCSPRSGDLSVYWYQQSLDQGLQFLIQYYNGEERAKGNILERFSAQQFPDLHSELNLSSLELGDSALYFCASSVATTHLGDTQYFGPGTRLTVL.

V usage is TRBV5-1 and J usage is TRBJ1-4, with 7 bases that match TRBD1. CDR3 length: 17 amino acids. CDR1 and CDR2 (germline): SGHRS, YFSETQ. Trimming removed 3 bases from V and 3 bases from J; junction bases left unmatched: 11. CDR3 region: CASSSDRFGFANEKLFF. Written as DNA, the CDR3 is TGCGCCAGCAGCTCGGACAGGTTTGGGTTCGCTAATGAAAAACTGTTTTTT. Supplemented by reference TRBV5-1 and TRBJ1-4, the full variable domain reads KAGVTQTPRYLIKTRGQQVTLSCSPISGHRSVSWYQQTPGQGLQFLFEYFSETQRNKGNFPGRFSGRQFSNSRSEMNVSTLELGDSALYLCASSSDRFGFANEKLFFGSGTQLSVL.

V usage is TRBV14 and J usage is TRBJ2-7, with D unclear. This CDR3 spans 15 amino acids. Germline V gene lookup returns CDR1 SGHDN and CDR2 FVKESK. With 1 base removed from V and 0 bases from J, the gap between germline ends came to 10 bases. CDR3 sequence reads: CASSQGKASSYEQYF. The DNA for the CDR3 is TGTGCCAGCAGCCAAGGGAAAGCGAGCTCCTACGAGCAGTACTTC.

The chain combines TRBV24-1 with TRBJ2-2; tentative D call: TRBD2 (6 bases). Germline V gene sequence: CDR1 KGHDR, CDR2 SFDVKD. There are 15 residues in the CDR3. V was trimmed by 2 bases and J by 4 bases, leaving 10 bases between them. CDR3 region: CATSDSKGLTGELFF. CDR3 coding DNA: TGTGCCACCAGTGATTCAAAGGGACTCACCGGGGAGCTGTTTTTT.

The chain uses TRBV19 and TRBJ1-5, with 9 bases lining up with TRBD1. With 4 bases clipped from V and 5 bases from J, the junction kept 9 bases outside the gene matches. The CDR3 runs to 16 residues. CDR1 LNHDA and CDR2 SQIVND come from the germline V gene (reference sequence). CDR3 protein: CASSRDRESPYQPQHF. The DNA of the CDR3 is TGTGCCAGTAGTAGGGACAGGGAATCGCCCTATCAGCCCCAGCATTTT.

This chain uses TRBV7-9 with TRBJ2-7; D is unresolved. This CDR3 is 15 amino acids long. V lost 1 base, J lost 1 base, and 11 bases lay in between. CDR1 is SEHNR, CDR2 FQNEAQ, per germline (reference sequence). The CDR3 protein is CASSLEVRSSYEQYF. Here the CDR3 DNA reads TGTGCCAGCAGCTTAGAAGTACGGTCTTCCTACGAGCAGTACTTC. The entire variable domain, with the rest obtained from reference TRBV7-9 and TRBJ2-7, is as follows: DTGVSQNPRHKITKRGQNVTFRCDPISEHNRLYWYRQTLGQGPEFLTYFQNEAQLEKSRLLSDRFSAERPKGSFSTLEIQRTEQGDSAMYLCASSLEVRSSYEQYFGPGTRLTVT.

The chain recombines TRBV19 with TRBJ2-1; no firm D call. The germline V gene has CDR1 LNHDA and CDR2 SQIVND (reference sequence). The V and J ends lost 3 bases and 5 bases respectively, with 11 bases between them. The CDR3 contains 14 residues. The CDR3 DNA reads as TGTGCCAGTAGTATGGCATTCATGGACAATGAGCAGTTCTTC. It encodes CASSMAFMDNEQFF.

The chain employs TRBV11-3 and TRBJ2-1; 7 nucleotides match TRBD2. Germline CDR1 SGHNT, CDR2 YENEEA. The CDR3 totals 16 residues. V lost 5 bases, J lost 2 bases, and 9 bases stayed unmatched. The CDR3 here is CASSRGRGVTYNEQFF. CDR3 nucleotides: TGTGCCAGCAGCCGGGGGAGGGGCGTCACCTACAATGAGCAGTTCTTC.

The chain recombines TRBV7-3 with TRBJ2-1; D possibly corresponds to TRBD1 (6 bases). CDR1 is SGHTA and CDR2 is FQGTGA in the germline V gene. Deletions cut 2 bases from V and 5 bases from J, with 22 bases between. The CDR3 has 18 residues. In DNA form, the CDR3 reads TGTGCCAGCAGCTTACGGTCCCTACAGGGCCGATCTGACAATGAGCAGTTCTTC. This translates into CASSLRSLQGRSDNEQFF.

Remarks on this clone: A read error may account for a junction end that differs from germline. This chain joins TRBV9 and TRBJ2-7; 11 nucleotides match TRBD2. The CDR3 sequence is 13 residues long. The germline V gene has CDR1 SGDLS and CDR2 YYNGEE. The CDR3 nucleotides read TGTGCCAGCAGCGCTTCTCTAGCGGGAGGCCTGCACTTC. It yields the protein CASSASLAGGLHF.

This chain joins TRBV5-1 and TRBJ1-4, with 7 bases matching TRBD1. V gave up 6 bases and J gave up 4 bases; unmatched junction bases: 6. In germline, CDR1 is SGHRS, CDR2 YFSETQ. This CDR3 spans 14 amino acids. The CDR3 coding sequence is TGCGCCAGCAAGACCGGGACAGTTAATGAAAAACTGTTTTTT. It specifies CASKTGTVNEKLFF.

This chain joins TRBV11-2 and TRBJ1-3; weak D call: TRBD1 (5 bases). This CDR3 spans 14 amino acids. Trimming removed 7 bases at V and 1 base at J, with 11 bases between. Germline CDR1 and CDR2: SGHAT and FQNNGV. This CDR3 reads CASTDRGSGNTIYF. CDR3 nucleotides: TGTGCCAGCACCGACCGGGGGTCTGGAAACACCATATATTTT.

The chain recombines TRBV5-4 with TRBJ1-1, with D tentatively TRBD1 (5 bases). The CDR3 has 14 residues. Germline loops: CDR1 SGHNT, CDR2 YYREEE (reference sequence). Between the trimmed V and J ends, which lost 3 bases and 1 base, there was a span of 10 bases. As DNA, the CDR3 is TGTGCCAGCAGCTGGGGACTGGGGAACACTGAAGCTTTCTTT. It yields the protein CASSWGLGNTEAFF.

V usage is TRBV9 and J usage is TRBJ2-3, with a possible D match to TRBD2 (6 bases). Trimming removed 0 bases from V and 2 bases from J, with 13 bases in between. This CDR3 is 16 amino acids long. Germline CDR1 reads SGDLS; CDR2 reads YYNGEE. The CDR3 reads CASSVDAGKHTDTQYF. The CDR3 nucleotides are TGTGCCAGCAGCGTAGACGCGGGGAAACACACAGATACGCAGTATTTT.

This clone was detected only a few times. The chain joins TRBV5-4 to TRBJ2-7; 9 bases fit TRBD2. The CDR3 runs 14 residues. Looked up from germline, CDR1 is SGHNT and CDR2 is YYREEE (reference sequence). Trimming removed 2 bases from V and 4 bases from J; junction bases left unmatched: 4. CDR3 sequence: CASSFAGLAYEQYF. The CDR3 bases are TGTGCCAGCAGCTTTGCAGGACTAGCGTACGAGCAGTACTTC. The whole variable domain, filled in from reference TRBV5-4 and TRBJ2-7, reads ETGVTQSPTHLIKTRGQQVTLRCSSQSGHNTVSWYQQALGQGPQFIFQYYREEENGRGNFPPRFSGLQFPNYSSELNVNALELDDSALYLCASSFAGLAYEQYFGPGTRLTVT.

The chain recombines TRBV7-9 with TRBJ2-3, with unresolved D. Trimming pared 3 bases from V and 4 bases from J, leaving 11 bases between. The CDR3 has 14 amino acids. CDR1 is SEHNR and CDR2 is FQNEAQ in the germline V gene (reference sequence). The CDR3 region has the DNA TGTGCCAGCAGCTTTTCTGCTAGTGCAGATACGCAGTATTTT. The encoded protein is CASSFSASADTQYF.

The chain uses TRBV27 and TRBJ2-1, with a weak D call TRBD2 (6 bases). The germline CDR1 and CDR2 sequences are MNHEY and SMNVEV (reference sequence). Trimming took off 0 bases at V and 5 bases at J, with 26 bases between the two ends. The CDR3 consists of 20 residues. CDR3 residues: CASSLSIISGVDRYDNEQFF. CDR3 sequence (DNA): TGTGCCAGCAGTTTATCGATAATTTCGGGGGTTGACCGGTACGACAATGAGCAGTTCTTC.

This clone appeared a few times. This sequence joins TRBV5-1 and TRBJ2-5, with D perhaps matching TRBD1 (5 bases). This CDR3 comprises 15 residues. Trimming left V 2 bases short and J 4 bases short, with 15 bases between. Germline assignment: CDR1 SGHRS and CDR2 YFSETQ. This CDR3 is CASSFMQGSGETQYF. The CDR3 DNA follows: TGCGCCAGCAGCTTTATGCAGGGTTCAGGAGAGACCCAGTACTTC.

The chain joins TRBV11-2 to TRBJ2-7; 7 nucleotides agree with TRBD1. CDR1 SGHAT and CDR2 FQNNGV come from the germline V gene. Trimming took 3 bases from V and 3 from J; bases not matched to a gene: 5. The CDR3 length is 14 residues. The CDR3 spells CASSFPGQYYEQYF. The CDR3 nucleotides are TGTGCCAGCAGCTTCCCGGGACAGTACTACGAGCAGTACTTC.

The chain recombines TRBV2 with TRBJ1-1; possibly TRBD1 for D (6 bases). Trimming removed 6 bases at V and 3 bases at J, with 11 bases between. The CDR3 spans 13 residues. Germline V gene sequence: CDR1 SNHLY, CDR2 FYNNEI. CDR3: CASRKEGDTEAFF. In DNA form, the CDR3 reads TGTGCCAGCAGAAAAGAGGGGGACACTGAAGCTTTCTTT.

This clone was counted between two and nine times. V gene TRBV15 combines with J gene TRBJ1-4, with D perhaps TRBD1 (6 bases). Germline assignment: CDR1 LNHNV and CDR2 YYDKDF (reference sequence). V lost 2 bases and J lost 5, with 15 bases in between. The CDR3 is 16 amino acids. The chain's CDR3 is CATSRKVRDTNEKLFF. CDR3 in DNA: TGTGCCACCAGCAGAAAAGTCCGGGACACGAATGAAAAACTGTTTTTT.

The chain joins TRBV19 to TRBJ1-2, with TRBD1 identical over 8 bases. There are 14 residues in the CDR3. V lost 7 bases to trimming and J lost 0 bases; unmatched junction nucleotides: 4. Germline assignment: CDR1 LNHDA and CDR2 SQIVND (reference sequence). CDR3 nucleotides: TGTGCCAGTAACCGACAGGGGACTAACTATGGCTACACCTTC. Translating it yields CASNRQGTNYGYTF.

The CDR3 nucleotides read TGTGCCAGCTCACGGAACGGGGGGGCTTACAATGAGCAGTTCTTC. Protein product: CASSRNGGAYNEQFF. This chain connects TRBV18 to TRBJ2-1, with 8 bases that match TRBD2. The germline CDR1 and CDR2 sequences are KGHSH and LQKENI. This CDR3 region has 15 residues. Trimming cost V 4 bases and J 4 bases; bases outside gene matches: 6. The full variable domain, with the rest looked up from reference TRBV18 and TRBJ2-1, is NAGVMQNPRHLVRRRGQEARLRCSPMKGHSHVYWYRQLPEEGLKFMVYLQKENIIDESGMPKERFSAEFPKEGPSILRIQQVVRGDSAAYFCASSRNGGAYNEQFFGPGTRLTVL.

V gene TRBV5-4 combines with J gene TRBJ1-2; D call uncertain. Germline V gene sequence: CDR1 SGHNT, CDR2 YYREEE (reference sequence). The CDR3 length is 14 residues. V lost 1 base and J lost 8, with 15 bases in between. This CDR3 reads CASSLRGEGRGYTF. CDR3 coding DNA: TGTGCCAGCAGCTTGAGAGGAGAGGGAAGAGGCTACACCTTC. Based on the CDR3 plus reference TRBV5-4 and TRBJ1-2, the full variable domain is ETGVTQSPTHLIKTRGQQVTLRCSSQSGHNTVSWYQQALGQGPQFIFQYYREEENGRGNFPPRFSGLQFPNYSSELNVNALELDDSALYLCASSLRGEGRGYTFGSGTRLTVV.

This chain links TRBV14 with TRBJ2-1; TRBD2 matches at 10 bases. V shed 3 bases and J 4 bases; nucleotides not matched to a gene: 3. CDR3 length: 15 amino acids. Germline V gene sequence: CDR1 SGHDN, CDR2 FVKESK. The CDR3 nucleotides read TGTGCCAGCAGCCACGGGACTAGCGCATACAATGAGCAGTTCTTC. Translation: CASSHGTSAYNEQFF. Full variable domain (outside the CDR3, taken from reference TRBV14 and TRBJ2-1): EAGVTQFPSHSVIEKGQTVTLRCDPISGHDNLYWYRRVMGKEIKFLLHFVKESKQDESGMPNNRFLAERTGGTYSTLKVQPAELEDSGVYFCASSHGTSAYNEQFFGPGTRLTVL.